This is a list of T cell receptor beta chains from one sample in a study of cytomegalovirus exposure and HLA in healthy donors. TCRdb's copy holds only in-frame clones and misses some; the assay was immunoSEQ multiplex PCR. The table includes approximately 160,000 clones, 68% detected once. Sequences were obtained from PBMCs. The receptors here all came from a man aged 45 to 65 in good health and CMV-seronegative. Each CDR3 is given with its conserved first and last residue. The D gene is left open where the match is weak. Size tells how often a clone was seen (once, few, many) or the class of an expanded clone, and some rows leave it out.

TRBD2 | . | 15 | TRBJ2-1 | TRBV7-9 | CASSLGLAAYNEQFF | TGTGCCAGCAGCCTCGGGCTAGCGGCCTACAATGAGCAGTTCTTC
TRBD1 | . | 14 | TRBJ1-6 | TRBV9 | CASSATGGDSPLHF | TGTGCCAGCAGCGCGACAGGGGGGGATTCACCCCTCCACTTT
. | . | 12 | TRBJ1-4 | TRBV7-9 | CASSPGTAKLFF | TGTGCCAGCAGCCCCGGGACTGCGAAACTGTTTTTT
. | . | 11 | TRBJ1-1 | TRBV20-1 | CSATSQTEAFF | TGCAGTGCAACAAGTCAGACTGAAGCTTTCTTT
. | once | 16 | TRBJ1-5 | TRBV28 | CASRLHKGAGDQPQHF | TGTGCCAGCAGACTGCACAAGGGTGCCGGGGATCAGCCCCAGCATTTT
. | . | 14 | TRBJ1-2 | TRBV5-1 | CASSLDGGSYGYTF | TGCGCCAGCAGCTTGGACGGCGGCAGCTATGGCTACACCTTC
TRBD1 | . | 10 | TRBJ1-1 | TRBV10-2 | CASRDREAFF | TGCGCCAGCAGGGACAGGGAAGCTTTCTTT
. | . | 18 | TRBJ2-6 | TRBV5-1 | CASSLAPAGFSGANVLTF | TGCGCCAGCAGCTTGGCACCCGCAGGGTTCTCTGGGGCCAACGTCCTGACTTTC
TRBD2 | few | 15 | TRBJ2-7 | TRBV5-6 | CASSLGAGGVYEQYF | TGTGCCAGCAGCTTGGGAGCGGGGGGTGTCTACGAGCAGTACTTC
. | . | 13 | TRBJ2-7 | TRBV7-2 | CASSLAPDYEQYF | TGTGCCAGCAGCTTAGCGCCAGATTACGAGCAGTACTTC
. | . | 14 | TRBJ2-3 | TRBV2 | CASKDRGSTDTQYF | TGTGCCAGCAAGGACCGGGGGAGCACAGATACGCAGTATTTT
. | . | 12 | TRBJ1-2 | TRBV5-4 | CASRLQGNGYTF | TGTGCCAGCAGATTACAGGGTAATGGCTACACCTTC